This T cell receptor beta chain is from a study of shared clonotypes between healthy human individuals. With regard to this clone: The target antigen is unknown.

Findings and caveats of the study: What naive subsets generally showed was a larger estimated richness than memory subsets showed. Generation of non-shared clonotypes was less probable than generation of clonotypes shared by all four donors.

Clones were sequenced by immunoSEQ multiplex PCR, and TCRdb holds only the in-frame ones, with some missing. Of about a million clones detected, 77% appear once; the ten largest clones hold 0.89%. CDR3 length: 14 residues. Germline V lookup: CDR1 GTSNPN, CDR2 SVGIG (reference sequence). The V gene lost 0 bases and the J gene lost 8 bases, with 13 bases spanning the gap. Source material: memory CD4+ T cells from PBMCs. Indicated subset: CD45RA-negative fraction. The chain employs TRBV30 and TRBJ1-4; D gene unclear. The receptor was isolated from a man younger than 35 in good health. Some clones in this sample may be carry-over from other donors' samples. CDR3 protein: CAWSVPGGWEKLFF. CDR3 coding DNA: TGTGCCTGGAGTGTCCCGGGAGGATGGGAAAAACTGTTTTTT.